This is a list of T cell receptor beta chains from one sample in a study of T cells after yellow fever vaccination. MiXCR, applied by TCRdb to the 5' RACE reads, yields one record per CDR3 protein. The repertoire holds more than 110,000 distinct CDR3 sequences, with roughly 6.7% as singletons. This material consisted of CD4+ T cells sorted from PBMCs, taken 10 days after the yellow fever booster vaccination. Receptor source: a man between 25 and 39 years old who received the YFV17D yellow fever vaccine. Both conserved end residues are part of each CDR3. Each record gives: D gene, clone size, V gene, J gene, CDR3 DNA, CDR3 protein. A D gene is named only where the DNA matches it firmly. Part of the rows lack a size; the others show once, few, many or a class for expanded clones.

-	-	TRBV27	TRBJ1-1	TGTGCCAGCAGTTTAGCTACAGGGTTCACTGAAGCTTTCTTT	CASSLATGFTEAFF
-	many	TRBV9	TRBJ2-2	TGTGCCAGCAGCGGGACCACCGGGGAGCTGTTTTTT	CASSGTTGELFF
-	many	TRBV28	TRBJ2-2	TGTGCCAGCAGTTTATCTGGACAGATCACCGGGGAGCTGTTTTTT	CASSLSGQITGELFF
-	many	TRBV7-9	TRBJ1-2	TGTGCCAGCAGCTTAGATCACCCTTACTATGGCTACACCTTC	CASSLDHPYYGYTF
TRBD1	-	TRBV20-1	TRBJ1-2	TGCAGTGCGCCGCTAGACAGGGATTTCCAGAGGGGCTATGGCTACATCTTC	CSAPLDRDFQRGYGYIF
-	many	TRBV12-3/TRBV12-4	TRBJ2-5	TGTGCCAGCAGTCGGGCCTTTGGTAGACAAGAGACCCAGTACTTC	CASSRAFGRQETQYF
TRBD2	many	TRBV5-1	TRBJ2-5	TGCGCCAGCAGCTTGGTTTATTCGGGAGGTGGGCAAGAGACCCAGTACTTC	CASSLVYSGGGQETQYF
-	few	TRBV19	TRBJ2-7	TGTGCCAGTAGCAACCGGGGTGACGAGCAGTACTTC	CASSNRGDEQYF
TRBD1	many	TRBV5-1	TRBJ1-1	TGCGCCAGCAGCTTTCAGGGGGACACTGAAGCTTTCTTT	CASSFQGDTEAFF
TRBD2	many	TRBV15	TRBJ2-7	TGTGCCACCAGCACCCGGACTAGCGGATACTACGAGCAGTACTTC	CATSTRTSGYYEQYF
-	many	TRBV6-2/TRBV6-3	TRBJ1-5	TGTGCCAGCGGAGCTACCGGGACTAACAATCAGCCCCAGCATTTT	CASGATGTNNQPQHF
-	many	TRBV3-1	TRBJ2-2	TGTGCCAGCAGGCACCGGAACACCGGGGAGCTGTTTTTT	CASRHRNTGELFF
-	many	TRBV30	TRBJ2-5	TGTGCCTGGGATAGGGGCCAAGAGACCCAGTACTTC	CAWDRGQETQYF
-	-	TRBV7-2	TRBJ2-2	TGTGCCAGCAGCCTCGGAGGGGGCGAGGTCGGGGAGCTGTTTTTT	CASSLGGGEVGELFF